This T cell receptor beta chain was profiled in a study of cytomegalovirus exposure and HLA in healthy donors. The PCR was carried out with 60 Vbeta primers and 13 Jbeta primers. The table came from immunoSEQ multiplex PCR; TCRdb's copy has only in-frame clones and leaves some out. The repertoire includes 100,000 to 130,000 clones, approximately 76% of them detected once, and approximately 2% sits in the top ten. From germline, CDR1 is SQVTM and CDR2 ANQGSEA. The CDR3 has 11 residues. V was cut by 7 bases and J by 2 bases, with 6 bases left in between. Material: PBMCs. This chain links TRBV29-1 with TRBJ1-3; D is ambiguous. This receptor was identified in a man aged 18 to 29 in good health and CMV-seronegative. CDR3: CSARTGNTIYF. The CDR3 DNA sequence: TGCAGCGCCAGAACTGGAAACACCATATATTTT.